This record concerns one T cell receptor beta chain sequence. This entry belongs to a study of blood T cell repertoires in COVID-19. Looking at the study overall: Donors in the United States, Italy and Spain gave samples during acute or convalescent COVID-19. PBMCs, B-cell-depleted T cells, or T cells provided the cDNA or gDNA that made up the material.

As originally analysed: Estimation of nucleated cell counts was performed using reference gene primer amplification. The protocol was immunoSEQ multiplex PCR, while the TCRdb copy is restricted to in-frame clones and leaves out a portion. D and trimming were read from the DNA, whereas the V and J calls and clone size are those reported in that table. This sample has approximately 94,000 clones; roughly 90% occur once, and the top ten carry less than 8.5%. Trimming pared 0 bases from V and 2 bases from J, leaving 9 bases between. Germline V gene sequence: CDR1 SGHTS, CDR2 YDEGEE. This CDR3 spans 14 amino acids.

This sequence originates from a man aged 25 to 40 in a cohort sampled during active COVID-19. Sequenced input: peripheral blood. V gene TRBV5-8 combines with J gene TRBJ2-7, with D unclear. In DNA, the CDR3 is TGTGCCAGCAGCTTGGCCCCAGGCCCCTACGAGCAGTACTTC. Translated: CASSLAPGPYEQYF.